The 19 T cell receptor beta chains below come from one sample, sequenced in a study of T-cell memory formation after mild COVID-19. TCRdb called the 5' RACE reads again in MiXCR, with one record for every CDR3 protein. Among more than 120,000 distinct CDR3 sequences, about 5.5% were seen once, and the ten largest hold roughly 1.9%. The sample was PBMCs or a T cell subset sorted from them (not recorded which). The receptors were sampled from an adult woman who had mild COVID-19 (a few samples of this study predate the infection). Cell type and time point are not known.

The gene calls are TRBV6-1 and TRBJ1-5; D is undetermined. The CDR3 covers 13 residues. CDR1 is MNHNS and CDR2 is SASEGT in the germline V gene. The V end lost 2 bases, the J end lost 4 bases, and 6 bases lay between the germline ends. The CDR3 nucleotides read TGTGCCAGCAGTGAAAACACGAATCAGCCCCAGCATTTT. This codes for CASSENTNQPQHF.

This clonotype was observed a single time. CDR3 region: CASSLFQEQFF. The DNA of the CDR3 is TGCGCCAGCAGCTTGTTCCAAGAGCAGTTCTTC. This chain joins TRBV5-1 and TRBJ2-1; D gene ambiguous. Germline CDR1 is SGHRS and CDR2 is YFSETQ. The CDR3 runs to 11 residues. V was trimmed by 1 base and J by 10 bases, leaving 6 bases between them.

This clonotype was recorded at least ten times. The chain is built from TRBV12-3 or TRBV12-4 and TRBJ1-5; possible D gene TRBD1, 5 bases. The CDR3 is 14 residues long. The germline V and J ends were trimmed by 9 bases and 2 bases, with 14 bases remaining between them. Here the CDR3 reads CASAWGEGNQPQHF. CDR3 DNA sequence: TGTGCCAGTGCCTGGGGCGAAGGCAATCAGCCCCAGCATTTT.

There are a few counts of this clonotype. The chain has TRBV2 and TRBJ2-3; D not certain. CDR1 is SNHLY and CDR2 is FYNNEI in the germline V gene. The CDR3 covers 11 residues. Trimming left V 6 bases short and J 5 bases short, with 6 bases between. The CDR3 spells CASRLGDTQYF. The DNA of the CDR3 is TGTGCCAGCAGGTTAGGAGATACGCAGTATTTT.

This clonotype was picked up a small number of times. This chain uses TRBV5-6 with TRBJ1-1; 8 nucleotides agree with TRBD1. The V segment lost 1 base and the J segment 2 bases; nucleotides outside the gene matches: 4. Germline V gene data show CDR1 as SGHDT and CDR2 as YYEEEE. CDR3 size: 15 residues. The CDR3 is CASSLWDRYNTEAFF. DNA of the CDR3: TGTGCCAGCAGCTTGTGGGACAGGTATAACACTGAAGCTTTCTTT.

The chain recombines TRBV12-3 or TRBV12-4 with TRBJ1-2; TRBD1 matches 8 bases. The junction had 5 bases not matched to a gene; V was cut back by 3 bases and J by 5 bases. CDR3 length equals 14 residues. The DNA of the CDR3 is TGTGCCAGCAGTTTCGGACAGGGAACGTATGGCTACACCTTC. This codes for CASSFGQGTYGYTF.

This clonotype occurred many times. The chain joins TRBV12-3 or TRBV12-4 to TRBJ2-7; D tentatively reads TRBD1 or TRBD2 (5 bases each). Between the trimmed V and J ends, which lost 5 bases and 3 bases, there was a span of 26 bases. CDR3 length: 18 residues. The CDR3 DNA sequence: TGTGCCAGCAGTGGGGACCGGGGCACGTCGGTTTCGATCTACGAGCAGTACTTC. This encodes CASSGDRGTSVSIYEQYF.

This clonotype has more than one count but fewer than ten. The chain recombines TRBV7-2 with TRBJ2-7, with TRBD1 identical over 12 bases. The germline gives CDR1 SGHTA, CDR2 FQGNSA. Unmatched junction bases numbered 4, after V lost 0 bases and J lost 4 bases. The CDR3 loop spans 16 amino acids. CDR3: CASSLAGTGGGYEQYF. CDR3 nucleotides: TGTGCCAGCAGCTTAGCCGGGACAGGGGGCGGTTACGAGCAGTACTTC.

In this sample, this clonotype turned up a few times. J is TRBJ2-4 and V is TRBV19, with D perhaps matching TRBD2 (6 bases). The CDR3 is 14 amino acids. Germline CDR1 is LNHDA and CDR2 is SQIVND (reference sequence). Trimming pared 5 bases from V and 3 bases from J, leaving 11 bases between. This chain's CDR3 is CASSPTSSKNIQYF. The CDR3 nucleotides read TGTGCCAGTAGTCCTACTAGCAGCAAAAACATTCAGTACTTC.

This clonotype was detected ten times or more. The chain carries TRBV24-1 and TRBJ2-2, with D possibly being TRBD2 (5 bases). The length of the CDR3 is 13 residues. Trimming shortened V by 7 bases and J by 4 bases, and 9 bases separated the two germline ends. Germline V lookup: CDR1 KGHDR, CDR2 SFDVKD. In DNA, the CDR3 is TGTGCCACCAGGGTAGGGAGCACCGGGGAGCTGTTTTTT. Protein product: CATRVGSTGELFF.

The chain employs TRBV3-1 and TRBJ2-7, with D tentatively TRBD1 (6 bases). V was clipped by 2 bases and J by 11 bases, with 13 bases between them. This CDR3 has 12 amino acids. Germline V gene data show CDR1 as LGHDT and CDR2 as YNNKEL (reference sequence). The CDR3 protein is CASSQTDRSKYF. The CDR3 DNA follows: TGTGCCAGCAGCCAAACCGACAGGTCAAAGTACTTC.

This clonotype was counted at least ten times. The rearrangement uses TRBV2 and TRBJ1-2; TRBD1 aligns across 7 bases. The V and J ends lost 7 bases and 3 bases, in that order; junction bases with no gene match: 11. The V gene's germline CDR1 is SNHLY and CDR2 FYNNEI. The length of the CDR3 is 15 residues. In DNA form, the CDR3 reads TGTGCCAGCACCCCTCTAGGAGGGGGCGACTATGGCTACACCTTC. This codes for CASTPLGGGDYGYTF.

The chain uses TRBV15 and TRBJ2-3; D might be TRBD2 (5 bases). The V gene's germline CDR1 is LNHNV and CDR2 YYDKDF (reference sequence). This CDR3 spans 16 amino acids. V was trimmed by 2 bases and J by 0 bases, leaving 12 bases between them. The CDR3 coding sequence is TGTGCCACCAGCAGAAACCCGGGATCTAGCACAGATACGCAGTATTTT. Its protein is CATSRNPGSSTDTQYF.

This clonotype was counted many times. This sequence joins TRBV20-1 and TRBJ2-3, with D tentatively TRBD2 (6 bases). CDR3 length equals 14 residues. Germline CDR1 is DFQATT and CDR2 is SNEGSKA (reference sequence). V dropped 7 bases and J dropped 0 bases, with 14 bases sitting between them. The CDR3 nucleotides read TGCAGTGTCCCGCGGGGATCTAGCACAGATACGCAGTATTTT. This codes for CSVPRGSSTDTQYF.

At least ten counts were recorded for this clonotype. The V gene is TRBV12-3 or TRBV12-4, the J gene TRBJ1-2, with a possible D match to TRBD1 (6 bases). V lost 6 bases to trimming and J lost 2 bases, with 10 bases between them. This CDR3 has 13 amino acids. The CDR3 DNA is TGTGCCAGCAGCCCAAGGGGGAACTATGGCTACACCTTC. This translates into CASSPRGNYGYTF.

In its sample, this clonotype was seen many times. The gene calls are TRBV5-1 and TRBJ1-6, with D maybe TRBD1 (6 bases). This CDR3 contains 15 residues. The V end was cut by 4 bases, the J end by 5 bases, with 13 bases between. CDR1 and CDR2 from the germline V gene are SGHRS and YFSETQ. CDR3 bases: TGCGCCAGCAGCCTACAGGGTCTGGATAATTCACCCCTCCACTTT. This encodes CASSLQGLDNSPLHF.

This chain connects TRBV7-2 to TRBJ2-7, with 15 bases aligning to TRBD2. J gave up 0 bases and V 5 bases, and 8 bases lay outside the gene matches. Looked up from germline, CDR1 is SGHTA and CDR2 is FQGNSA. There are 18 residues in the CDR3. CDR3 residues: CASSTRTSGGGSSYEQYF. CDR3 DNA: TGTGCCAGCAGCACAAGGACTAGCGGGGGGGGGAGCTCCTACGAGCAGTACTTC.

This clonotype appeared many times. The chain joins TRBV7-2 to TRBJ1-2; possibly TRBD1 for D (5 bases). The V gene's germline CDR1 is SGHTA and CDR2 FQGNSA. The ends were cut back, 1 base at V and 8 bases at J, with 14 bases in the middle. The CDR3 has 14 residues. The CDR3 region is CASSLDPQQGGYTF. The CDR3 bases are TGTGCCAGCAGCTTAGACCCCCAGCAGGGCGGCTACACCTTC. The whole variable domain, filled in from reference TRBV7-2 and TRBJ1-2, reads GAGVSQSPSNKVTEKGKDVELRCDPISGHTALYWYRQSLGQGLEFLIYFQGNSAPDKSGLPSDRFSAERTGGSVSTLTIQRTQQEDSAVYLCASSLDPQQGGYTFGSGTRLTVV.

The chain has TRBV6-5 and TRBJ2-7; 9 bases line up with TRBD1. The V gene's germline CDR1 is MNHEY and CDR2 SVGAGI. The V and J ends lost 2 bases and 7 bases, in that order; junction bases with no gene match: 3. The CDR3 totals 13 residues. The CDR3 DNA is TGTGCCAGCAGTTACCTGGGACAGGGTGAGCAGTACTTC. It specifies CASSYLGQGEQYF.